Listed below are T cell receptor beta chains from one sample, sequenced in a study of T-cell memory formation after mild COVID-19. TCRdb itself ran the 5' RACE reads through MiXCR, one entry per CDR3 protein. The profile shows about 120,000 distinct CDR3 sequences, about a fifth of them singletons. The sample comprised PBMCs or a T cell subset sorted from them (not recorded which). The receptors come from a man aged 18 to 29 who had mild COVID-19 (a few samples of this study predate the infection). Cell type and time point are not known. Each CDR3 is given with its conserved first and last residue. A D gene is named only where the DNA matches it firmly.

TRBD1	TRBJ2-7	14	TRBV5-6	CASSLRGQGNEQYF
TRBD2	TRBJ2-5	18	TRBV6-2/TRBV6-3	CASSYSRVAGALQETQYF
TRBD1	TRBJ2-4	16	TRBV20-1	CSARAARGLAKNIQYF
TRBD2	TRBJ2-1	15	TRBV5-1	CASSRRLAGGVEQFF
TRBD1	TRBJ2-4	14	TRBV28	CASSPHRGGNIQYF
NA	TRBJ2-5	13	TRBV5-1	CASSPRILETQYF
NA	TRBJ2-7	13	TRBV10-3	CAISAVGRYEQYF
NA	TRBJ1-5	15	TRBV4-1	CASSQAPGADQPQHF
NA	TRBJ2-1	13	TRBV27	CASSPGIFNEQFF
NA	TRBJ2-5	15	TRBV7-8	CASSSYRGGTETQYF
NA	TRBJ2-3	15	TRBV5-4	CASSLGVTSTDTQYF
TRBD1	TRBJ2-5	15	TRBV6-2/TRBV6-3	CASSTGTGGWETQYF
NA	TRBJ1-3	14	TRBV7-9	CASSFPTSGNTIYF
TRBD1	TRBJ2-5	18	TRBV3-1	CASSPIRWDRGVQETQYF
NA	TRBJ2-2	17	TRBV27	CASSLFGPNSYTGELFF